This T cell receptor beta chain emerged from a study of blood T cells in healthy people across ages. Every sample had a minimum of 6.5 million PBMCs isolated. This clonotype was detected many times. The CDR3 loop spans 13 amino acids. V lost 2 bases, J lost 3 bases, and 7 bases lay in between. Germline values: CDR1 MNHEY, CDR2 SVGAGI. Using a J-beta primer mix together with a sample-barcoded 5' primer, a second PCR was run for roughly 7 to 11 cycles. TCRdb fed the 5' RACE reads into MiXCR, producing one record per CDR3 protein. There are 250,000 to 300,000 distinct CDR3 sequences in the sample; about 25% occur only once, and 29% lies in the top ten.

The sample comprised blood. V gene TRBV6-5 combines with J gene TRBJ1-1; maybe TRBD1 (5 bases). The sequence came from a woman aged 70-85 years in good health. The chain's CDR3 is CASSYQGHTEAFF. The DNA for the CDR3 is TGTGCCAGCAGTTACCAGGGTCACACTGAAGCTTTCTTT.